This TCR beta chain was observed in a study of T cells in Graves' hyperthyroidism and ophthalmopathy (dated by TCRdb to between 2017 and 2020). Background on the whole study: Peripheral blood samples were taken at the time of initial diagnosis, prior to any treatment. TCR V-J signatures able to tell the groups apart were searched for in a discovery cohort of 90 to 100 patients, of whom more than 40 had Graves' ophthalmopathy and 57 had stable Graves' hyperthyroidism. Prospective prediction of ophthalmopathy was tested in an independent validation cohort consisting of some 18 hyperthyroidism patients and some 15 patients who later progressed to ophthalmopathy. The roughly 91 discovery patients were randomly divided into training and test sets at a 7:3 ratio. Thyroid tissue and blood T-cell repertoires from over 5 Graves' hyperthyroidism patients were also compared in the study. After blood sampling, hyperthyroidism patients were treated with methimazole at a starting dose of 30 mg daily, and ophthalmopathy patients were treated with high-dose intravenous methylprednisolone. The paper describes TCR Vbeta CDR3 sequencing of more than 120 peripheral blood samples, made up of about 41 ophthalmopathy patients, over 70 hyperthyroidism patients and 17 progressor patients.

Hyperthyroidism patients were newly diagnosed, had a disease duration of under 2 months, and were aged 18 to 65 years. Patients with uncontrolled infections, other autoimmune diseases, pregnancy or lactation were excluded. Diagnoses were based on clinical symptoms, serum thyroxine and TRAb, thyroid ultrasound and orbital computed tomography. Blood from progressor patients was drawn when they were first diagnosed with hyperthyroidism, before any ophthalmopathy symptoms appeared. PBMCs were isolated from about 10 ml of fresh peripheral blood by Ficoll-Paque density gradient centrifugation. Patients classed as progressors first received a Graves' hyperthyroidism diagnosis and then went on to develop ophthalmopathy during follow-up. Trizol reagent was used to extract total RNA, and RNA quality was then checked on an Agilent 2100 Bioanalyzer. General study outcomes and caveats: Ophthalmopathy was separated from stable hyperthyroidism by a 13 V-J signature model, with just over 85% sensitivity and roughly 81% specificity obtained in cross-validation and 80%/75% obtained in testing. Sample size was not statistically predetermined, and blinding of investigators to group allocation was not performed. Most expanded thyroid clonotypes (frequency above 0.001) were also found in blood, which suggests that blood repertoires may mirror thyroid immune responses. In validation, the model predicted progression to ophthalmopathy with about 71% sensitivity and over 72% specificity, a median of around 6.6 months before onset.

Note on this clonotype: Its recognized antigen is unknown. No base qualities exist here, and no much larger clone lies one base off it.

The TCR beta CDR3 regions were amplified from the RNA transcripts. The TCR CDR3 was subjected to a first round of RT-PCR using the HTBI primer set and the Qiagen OneStep RT-PCR kit. A second multiplex PCR round built the libraries, followed by size selection and purification. Libraries were sequenced paired-end with 100 bp reads on an Illumina HiSeq2000. The study's processing was this. Raw data were processed with SOAPnuke, discarding reads with adapters, uncalled bases, mean Phred below 15, or no exact constant-primer or identifier match. COPE v1.2.5 was used to merge the high-quality paired reads, and each unique nucleotide sequence was defined as a clonotype. Clonotypes were aligned to IMGT TRBV, TRBD and TRBJ reference segments using MiTCR v1.1. The analysis included only V-J combinations with a frequency above 0.0001, which together covered more than 98% of the repertoires. A TCS score was defined as the ratio between F50 (clonal expansion) and ExV (chaos), using BLOSUM62-based TCRdist between CDR3 peptides within each V-J. Welch's t-statistics and random forest reduced around 520 V-J features to 13, which were used in a naive Bayes classifier (R e1071). In TCRdb, the public reads were trimmed at Q25 with fastp and aligned with MiXCR, with productive beta chains retained. Each entry merges the rows of one CDR3 protein and shows their most common DNA and genes. These V and J calls originate from TCRdb's pipeline instead of the authors' own analysis. The sample data list hundreds of thousands of distinct CDR3 sequences, and around 19% of these were observed just once. Over 15% of the sample lies in the top ten.

In the germline V gene (reference sequence), CDR1 corresponds to LNHDA and CDR2 to SQIVND. The CDR3 sequence holds 14 residues, the cysteine and phenylalanine included. The entry retains the CDR3 DNA only, 42 bases that are in frame from base 1. The junction shows trimming of 7 bases on V and 4 bases on J, and the gene matches do not reach 8 bases of it. Recombination joined TRBV19 with TRBJ2-5; 8 nucleotides in the junction match TRBD1. This clonotype was obtained from a woman aged 45-59 years with Graves' hyperthyroidism that later progressed to Graves' ophthalmopathy. Sequences were obtained from blood. CDR3 region: CASNSQGAGETQYF. In nucleotide form, the sequence is TGTGCCAGTAATTCGCAGGGGGCAGGAGAGACCCAGTACTTC. The CDR3 plus the reference TRBV19 and TRBJ2-5 genes for the other parts give the full variable domain: DGGITQSPKYLFRKEGQNVTLSCEQNLNHDAMYWYRQDPGQGLRLIYYSQIVNDFQKGDIAEGYSVSREKKESFPLTVTSAQKNPTAFYLCASNSQGAGETQYFGPGTRLLVL.